Listed below are T cell receptor beta chains from one sample, sequenced in a study of T cells after yellow fever vaccination. TCRdb re-analysed the 5' RACE reads in MiXCR, keeping a single row per CDR3 protein. The table includes over 110,000 distinct CDR3 sequences, about 7.7% detected once. This specimen consisted of CD4+ T cells sorted from PBMCs, obtained 5 days after the yellow fever booster vaccination. Source of these receptors: a young man who received the YFV17D yellow fever vaccine. Both conserved end residues are part of each CDR3. Fields, in order: V gene, J gene, D gene, clone size, CDR3 DNA, CDR3 protein. A D gene is named only where the DNA matches it firmly. Only part of the rows carry a size: once, few, many, or a class if the clone is expanded.

>TRBV20-1|TRBJ2-7|TRBD1|many
TGCAGTGCTAGAGATCCAAGACAGGGGGCCTACGAGCAGTACTTC
CSARDPRQGAYEQYF
>TRBV7-2|TRBJ2-5|NA|many
TGTGCCAGCAGCTTAACCGCTCAGGAGACCCAGTACTTC
CASSLTAQETQYF
>TRBV10-1|TRBJ1-5|NA|NA
TGCGCCAGCAGTCGAGAGCGCAATCAGCCCCAGCATTTT
CASSRERNQPQHF
>TRBV29-1|TRBJ2-6|NA|many
TGCAGCGCTCAACAGGGAAGCTCTGGGGCCAACGTCCTGACTTTC
CSAQQGSSGANVLTF
>TRBV12-3/TRBV12-4|TRBJ2-1|TRBD2|few
TGTGCCAGCGGGGAGGGCCTCTCCTACAATGAGCAGTTCTTC
CASGEGLSYNEQFF
>TRBV9|TRBJ2-7|NA|many
TGTGCCAGCAGCGTAGCAGGAGCCTACGAGCAGTACTTC
CASSVAGAYEQYF
>TRBV28|TRBJ2-3|TRBD2|many
TGTGCCAGCACCCTAATAGCGGGATTGACGACAGATACGCAGTATTTT
CASTLIAGLTTDTQYF
>TRBV15|TRBJ2-1|NA|many
TGTGCCACCTCTCGGGGATACAATGAGCAGTTCTTC
CATSRGYNEQFF
>TRBV28|TRBJ2-5|TRBD1|many
TGTGCCAGCAGTGTAACAGGGGGCGCGGAGACCCAGTACTTC
CASSVTGGAETQYF
>TRBV7-6|TRBJ2-5|NA|many
TGTGCCAGCAGCTTAGTGTGGCTTTCTGGGGAGACCCAGTACTTC
CASSLVWLSGETQYF
>TRBV10-3|TRBJ2-3|TRBD2|many
TGTGCCATCAGTGACCCCGGGGGGGGCGGAGGTACAGATACGCAGTATTTT
CAISDPGGGGGTDTQYF
>TRBV6-1|TRBJ1-4|NA|many
TGTGCCAGTCTGACCTCAACTAATGAAAAACTGTTTTTT
CASLTSTNEKLFF
>TRBV7-2|TRBJ1-1|NA|many
TGTGCCAGCAGCTTAATGTCGATCGAGAACACTGAAGCTTTCTTT
CASSLMSIENTEAFF
>TRBV7-9|TRBJ1-1|NA|many
TGTGCCAGCAGCATAGGACAGCTTGAAGCTTTCTTT
CASSIGQLEAFF
>TRBV12-3/TRBV12-4|TRBJ2-1|NA|NA
TGTGCCATCTGTCCCCGGGTGGGGGCCGGGAGCCGCTTGATCGAGCAGTTCTTC
CAICPRVGAGSRLIEQFF
>TRBV5-1|TRBJ2-3|TRBD2|NA
TGCGCCAGCAGCCCCGGGGAGGGAATCACAGATACGCAGTATTTT
CASSPGEGITDTQYF
>TRBV7-2|TRBJ2-5|NA|few
TGTGCCAGCAGCTTAAAAATGTACCAAGAGACCCAGTACTTC
CASSLKMYQETQYF
>TRBV6-2/TRBV6-3|TRBJ2-1|NA|many
TGTGCCAGCAGTTACTCTGTTTGGAATGAGCAGTTCTTC
CASSYSVWNEQFF
>TRBV18|TRBJ2-3|NA|many
TGTGCCAGCTCACCGGCTACCAACACAGATACGCAGTATTTT
CASSPATNTDTQYF
>TRBV7-2|TRBJ2-7|TRBD2|many
TGTGCCAGCAGCCGCGCTAGCGGGGGGAGCTCCTACGAGCAGTACTTC
CASSRASGGSSYEQYF
>TRBV15|TRBJ2-7|NA|NA
TGTGCCACCAGCAGAGATCCCCAACAGCCGAGCTCCTACGAGCAGTACTTC
CATSRDPQQPSSYEQYF
>TRBV10-1|TRBJ1-1|NA|many
TGCGCCAGCAGTGAGCCCCAGAGGAGGGACCCTTCAAACACTGAAGCTTTCTTT
CASSEPQRRDPSNTEAFF
>TRBV24-1|TRBJ2-2|NA|many
TGTGCCGCTGGAGGGGGGGCGCCCGGGGAGCTGTTTTTT
CAAGGGAPGELFF
>TRBV12-3/TRBV12-4|TRBJ2-3|NA|many
TGTGCCAGCAGTCTAAACCTCCCCAAAGATACGCAGTATTTT
CASSLNLPKDTQYF
>TRBV10-3|TRBJ2-7|NA|many
TGTGCCATCACTCAGGGCGACGAGCAGTACTTC
CAITQGDEQYF
>TRBV5-1|TRBJ2-1|NA|many
TGCGCCAGCAGCTCCGGGGACGGGCTCCGTAATGAGCAGTTCTTC
CASSSGDGLRNEQFF
>TRBV7-2|TRBJ2-5|TRBD2|many
TGTGCCAGCAGCATAGCGGGAGGGCAGAAGACCCAGTACTTC
CASSIAGGQKTQYF
>TRBV14|TRBJ2-3|TRBD2|few
TGTGCCAGCAGCCCTGGACTAGCGGGCGGGGACACGCAGTATTTT
CASSPGLAGGDTQYF
>TRBV18|TRBJ2-1|TRBD1|many
TGTGCCAGCTCACCGATGACAGGGGCCTCCTACAATGAGCAGTTCTTC
CASSPMTGASYNEQFF
>TRBV18|TRBJ2-2|NA|many
TGTGCCAGCTCACCCTACGCAGGGGTGAACACCGGGGAGCTGTTTTTT
CASSPYAGVNTGELFF
>TRBV30|TRBJ2-1|TRBD2|NA
TGTGCCTGGAGTCCGTGGACTAGCGGGGACCTCAATGAGCAGTTCTTC
CAWSPWTSGDLNEQFF
>TRBV6-5|TRBJ2-1|TRBD2|many
TGTGCCAGCAGTTACTCGTCTAGCGGGAGGCGGGTTGAGCAGTTCTTC
CASSYSSSGRRVEQFF
>TRBV20-1|TRBJ2-1|TRBD2|NA
TGCAGTACCGGGACTAGCGGGAGCGGATCCTACAATGAGCAGTTCTTC
CSTGTSGSGSYNEQFF
>TRBV12-3/TRBV12-4|TRBJ2-7|NA|many
TGTGCCAGCAGTTGGTCCCTGGCCGAGCAGTACTTC
CASSWSLAEQYF
>TRBV20-1|TRBJ1-1|TRBD1|few
TGCAGTGCAAGGACAGGGGGCGGGTGGAACACTGAAGCTTTCTTT
CSARTGGGWNTEAFF
>TRBV29-1|TRBJ2-3|NA|many
TGCAGCGCTTATCAGGGGGGGACAGATACGCAGTATTTT
CSAYQGGTDTQYF
>TRBV7-9|TRBJ2-5|NA|many
TGTGCCAGCAGCCATAGGGCGGGACCTATCGGAGAGACCCAGTACTTC
CASSHRAGPIGETQYF
>TRBV5-1|TRBJ2-2|NA|many
TGCGCCAGCAGCTTGGGGGGTCTAACAGGGTCCAACACCGGGGAGCTGTTTTTT
CASSLGGLTGSNTGELFF
>TRBV20-1|TRBJ2-1|TRBD2|many
TGCAGTGCCCCCGGACTAGCGGGAGGGAATGAGCAGTTCTTC
CSAPGLAGGNEQFF
>TRBV20-1|TRBJ2-1|TRBD2|few
TGCAGTGCTAGGTCCGGGACTAGCGGGAGTGTTGAGCAGTTCTTC
CSARSGTSGSVEQFF
>TRBV20-1|TRBJ2-3|TRBD2|few
TGCTGTGCTTTCCGGACTAGCGGGAGATGGGGCACAGATACGCAGTATTTT
CCAFRTSGRWGTDTQYF
>TRBV5-1|TRBJ2-1|TRBD1|many
TGCGCCAGCACCCATACAGGGGAACTCTACGCTGAGCAGTTCTTC
CASTHTGELYAEQFF
>TRBV9|TRBJ2-1|NA|many
TGTGCCAGCAGCGAGGGACGCCTATCCTACAATGAGCAGTTCTTC
CASSEGRLSYNEQFF
>TRBV19|TRBJ2-7|TRBD2|many
TGTGCCAGCAAAGCGGGAGCGTCCTACGAGCAGTACTTC
CASKAGASYEQYF
>TRBV6-1|TRBJ2-2|NA|many
TGTGCCAGCAGTGAGGGACAGAACACCGGGGAGCTGTTTTTT
CASSEGQNTGELFF